This T cell receptor (beta chain) was observed in a study of blood T cell repertoires in COVID-19. Across the whole study: Donors in the United States, Italy and Spain gave samples during acute or convalescent COVID-19. Sources were T cells, B-cell-depleted T cells, or PBMCs; the material itself was cDNA or gDNA.

Authors' analysis steps: For nucleated cells, counts were estimated from reference gene primer amplification. Sequenced by immunoSEQ multiplex PCR; TCRdb stores in-frame clones only, minus some. The V and J calls and clone size are taken from that table; D and trimming were inferred from the DNA. The sample lists around 190,000 clones, approximately 85% occurring once. CDR3 length equals 13 residues. The clonotype was recovered from a woman aged 55-75 years with acute or convalescent COVID-19. The rearrangement links TRBV21-1 to TRBJ2-7; the table's D call TRBD2 went unverified against the DNA. TRBV21-1 is shown as a pseudogene. Material: peripheral blood. This chain's CDR3 is CASSKGGDHEQYV. The CDR3 DNA reads as TGTGCCAGCAGCAAAGGGGGGGACCACGAGCAGTACGTC.